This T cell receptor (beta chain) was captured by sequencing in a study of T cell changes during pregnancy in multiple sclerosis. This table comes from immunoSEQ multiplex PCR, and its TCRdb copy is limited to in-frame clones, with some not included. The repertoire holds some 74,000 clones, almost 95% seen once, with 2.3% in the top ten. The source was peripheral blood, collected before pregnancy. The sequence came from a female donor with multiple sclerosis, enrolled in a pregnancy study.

The CDR3: CASSPTSGPAYEQYF. The CDR3, as DNA: TGTGCCAGCTCACCTACTAGCGGGCCTGCCTACGAGCAGTACTTC. V gene TRBV18 combines with J gene TRBJ2-7; 9 bases agree with TRBD2. CDR1 is KGHSH and CDR2 is LQKENI in the germline V gene. This CDR3 comprises 15 residues. The trim removed 3 bases at V and 2 bases at J, leaving 5 bases unmatched.